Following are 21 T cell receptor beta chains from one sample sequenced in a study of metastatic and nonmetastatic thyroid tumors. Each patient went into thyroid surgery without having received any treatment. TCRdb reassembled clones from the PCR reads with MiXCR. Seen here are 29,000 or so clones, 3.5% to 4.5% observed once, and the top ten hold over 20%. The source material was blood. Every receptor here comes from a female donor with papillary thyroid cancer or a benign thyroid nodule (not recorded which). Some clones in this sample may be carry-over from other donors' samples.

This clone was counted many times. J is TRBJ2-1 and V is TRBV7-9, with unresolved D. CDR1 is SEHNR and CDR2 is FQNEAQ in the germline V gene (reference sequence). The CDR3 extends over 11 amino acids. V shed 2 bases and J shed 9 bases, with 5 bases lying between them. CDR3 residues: CASSLLVEQFF. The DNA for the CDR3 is TGTGCCAGCAGCTTATTGGTTGAGCAGTTCTTC.

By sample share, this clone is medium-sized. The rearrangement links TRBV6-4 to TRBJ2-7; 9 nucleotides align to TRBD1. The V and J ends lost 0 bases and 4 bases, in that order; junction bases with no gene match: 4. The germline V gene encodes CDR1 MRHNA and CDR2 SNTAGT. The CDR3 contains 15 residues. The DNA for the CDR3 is TGTGCCAGCAGTGACTCAGGACAGGGGCCTTACGAGCAGTACTTC. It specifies CASSDSGQGPYEQYF.

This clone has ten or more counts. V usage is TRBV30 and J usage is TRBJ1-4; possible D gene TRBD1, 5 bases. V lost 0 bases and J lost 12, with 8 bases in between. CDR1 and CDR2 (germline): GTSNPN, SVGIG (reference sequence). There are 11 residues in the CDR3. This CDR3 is CAWSVQAELFF. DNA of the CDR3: TGTGCCTGGAGTGTACAGGCAGAACTGTTTTTT.

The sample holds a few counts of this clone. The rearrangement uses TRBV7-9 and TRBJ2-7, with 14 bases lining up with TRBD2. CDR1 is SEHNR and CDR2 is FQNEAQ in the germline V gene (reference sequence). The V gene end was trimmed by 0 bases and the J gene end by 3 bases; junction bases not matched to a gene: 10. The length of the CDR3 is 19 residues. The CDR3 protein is CASSLAGTWGLAGDYEQYF. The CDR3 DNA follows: TGTGCCAGCAGCTTAGCGGGGACATGGGGACTAGCGGGAGACTACGAGCAGTACTTC.

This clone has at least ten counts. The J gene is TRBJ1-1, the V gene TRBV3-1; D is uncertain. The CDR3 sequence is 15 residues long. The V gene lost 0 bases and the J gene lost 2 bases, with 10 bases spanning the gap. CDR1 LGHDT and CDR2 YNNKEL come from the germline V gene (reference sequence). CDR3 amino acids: CASSQDSPGNTEAFF. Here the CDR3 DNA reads TGTGCCAGCAGCCAAGATAGCCCCGGTAACACTGAAGCTTTCTTT.

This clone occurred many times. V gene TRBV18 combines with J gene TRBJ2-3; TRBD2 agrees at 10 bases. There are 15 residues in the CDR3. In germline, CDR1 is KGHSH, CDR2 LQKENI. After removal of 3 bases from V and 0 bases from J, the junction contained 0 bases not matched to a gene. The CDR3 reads CASSPTSGSTDTQYF. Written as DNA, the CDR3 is TGTGCCAGCTCACCGACTAGCGGGAGCACAGATACGCAGTATTTT.

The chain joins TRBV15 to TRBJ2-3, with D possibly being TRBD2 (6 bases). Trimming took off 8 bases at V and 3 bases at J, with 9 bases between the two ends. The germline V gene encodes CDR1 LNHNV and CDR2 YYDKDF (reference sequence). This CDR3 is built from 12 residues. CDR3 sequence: CATGAGTDTQYF. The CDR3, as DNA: TGTGCCACCGGGGCGGGAACAGATACGCAGTATTTT.

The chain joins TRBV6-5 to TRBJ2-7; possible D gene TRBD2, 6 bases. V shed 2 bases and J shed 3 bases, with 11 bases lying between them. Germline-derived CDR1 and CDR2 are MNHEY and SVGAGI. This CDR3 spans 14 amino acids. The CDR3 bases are TGTGCCAGCAGTTACGGGGGGTCCCTCTACGAGCAGTACTTC. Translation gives CASSYGGSLYEQYF.

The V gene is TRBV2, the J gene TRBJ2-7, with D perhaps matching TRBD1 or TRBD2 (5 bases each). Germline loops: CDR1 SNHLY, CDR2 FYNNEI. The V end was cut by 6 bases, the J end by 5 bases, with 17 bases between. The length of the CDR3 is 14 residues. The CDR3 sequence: CASRYGTWGHEQYF. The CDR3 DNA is TGTGCCAGCAGATACGGGACCTGGGGCCACGAGCAGTACTTC.

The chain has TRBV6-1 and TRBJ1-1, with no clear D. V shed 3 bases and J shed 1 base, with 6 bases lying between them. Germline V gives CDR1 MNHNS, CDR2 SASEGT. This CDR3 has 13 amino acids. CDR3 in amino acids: CASSDWGNTEAFF. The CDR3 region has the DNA TGTGCCAGCAGTGATTGGGGGAACACTGAAGCTTTCTTT.

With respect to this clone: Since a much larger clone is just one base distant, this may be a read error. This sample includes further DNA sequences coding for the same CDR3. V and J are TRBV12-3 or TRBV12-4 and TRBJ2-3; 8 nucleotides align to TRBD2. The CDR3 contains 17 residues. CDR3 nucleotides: TGCGCCAGCAGCCTACTAGGGCGGGAGGCACTCACAGATACGCAGTATTTT. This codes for CASSLLGREALTDTQYF.

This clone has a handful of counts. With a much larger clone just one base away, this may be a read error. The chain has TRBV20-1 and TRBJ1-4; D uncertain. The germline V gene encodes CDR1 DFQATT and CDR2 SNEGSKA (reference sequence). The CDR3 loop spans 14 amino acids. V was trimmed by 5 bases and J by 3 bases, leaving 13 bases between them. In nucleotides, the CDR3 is TGCAGTGCTGGTCAGGTTTTAGCTAATGAAAAACTGTTTTTT. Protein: CSAGQVLANEKLFF.

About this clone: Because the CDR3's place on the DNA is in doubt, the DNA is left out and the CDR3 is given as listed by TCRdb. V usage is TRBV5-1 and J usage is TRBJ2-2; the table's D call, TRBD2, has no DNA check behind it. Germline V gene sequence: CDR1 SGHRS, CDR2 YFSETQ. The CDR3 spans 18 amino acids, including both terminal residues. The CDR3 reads CASSPEASVARGTVELFF.

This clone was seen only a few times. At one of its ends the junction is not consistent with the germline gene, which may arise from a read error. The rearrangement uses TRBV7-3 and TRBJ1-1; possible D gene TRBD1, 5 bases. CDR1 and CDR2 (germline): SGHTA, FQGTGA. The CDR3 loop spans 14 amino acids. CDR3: CASILGEWDTEAFF. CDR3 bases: TGTGCCAGCATCTTAGGGGAGTGGGACACTGAAGCTTTCTTT.

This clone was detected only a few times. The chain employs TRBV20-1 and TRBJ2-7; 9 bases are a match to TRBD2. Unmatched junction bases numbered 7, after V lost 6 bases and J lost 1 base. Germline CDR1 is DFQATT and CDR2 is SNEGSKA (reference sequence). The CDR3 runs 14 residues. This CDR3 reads CSATGTSSSYEQYF. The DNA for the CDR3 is TGCAGTGCCACCGGGACTAGCAGTTCCTACGAGCAGTACTTC.

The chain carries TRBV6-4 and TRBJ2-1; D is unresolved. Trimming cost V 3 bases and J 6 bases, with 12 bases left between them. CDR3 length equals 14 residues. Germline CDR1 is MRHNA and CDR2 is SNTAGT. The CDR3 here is CASSEEDDSNEQFF. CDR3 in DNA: TGTGCCAGCAGTGAAGAGGACGACTCCAATGAGCAGTTCTTC.

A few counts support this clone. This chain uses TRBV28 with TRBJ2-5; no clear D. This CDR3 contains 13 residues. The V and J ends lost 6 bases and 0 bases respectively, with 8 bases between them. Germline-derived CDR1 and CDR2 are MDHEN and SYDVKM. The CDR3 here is CASRRQYQETQYF. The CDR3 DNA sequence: TGTGCCAGCAGGCGACAATACCAAGAGACCCAGTACTTC.

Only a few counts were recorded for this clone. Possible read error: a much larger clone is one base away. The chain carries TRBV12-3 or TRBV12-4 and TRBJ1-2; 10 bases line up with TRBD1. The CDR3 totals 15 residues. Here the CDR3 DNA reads TGTGCCGGCAGTCACGACCGGGACAGGGGCTATGGCTACACCTTC. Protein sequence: CAGSHDRDRGYGYTF.

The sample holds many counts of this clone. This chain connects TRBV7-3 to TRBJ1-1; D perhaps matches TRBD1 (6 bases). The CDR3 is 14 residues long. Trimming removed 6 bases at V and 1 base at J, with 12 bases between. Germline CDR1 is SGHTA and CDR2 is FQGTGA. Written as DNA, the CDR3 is TGTGCCAGCAGTGCAACAGGGAGGAACACTGAAGCTTTCTTT. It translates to CASSATGRNTEAFF.

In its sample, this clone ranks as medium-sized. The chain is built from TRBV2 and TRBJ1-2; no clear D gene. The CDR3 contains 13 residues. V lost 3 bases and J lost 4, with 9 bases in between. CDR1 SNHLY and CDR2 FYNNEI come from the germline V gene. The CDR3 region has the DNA TGTGCCAGCAGTGACAGCAGTGGCTATGGCTACACCTTC. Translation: CASSDSSGYGYTF.

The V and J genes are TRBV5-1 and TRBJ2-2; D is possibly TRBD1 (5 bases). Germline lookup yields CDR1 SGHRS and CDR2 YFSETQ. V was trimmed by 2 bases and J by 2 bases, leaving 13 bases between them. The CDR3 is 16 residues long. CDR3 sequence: CASSFFRADNTGELFF. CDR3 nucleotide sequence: TGCGCCAGCAGCTTTTTCAGGGCCGATAACACCGGGGAGCTGTTTTTT. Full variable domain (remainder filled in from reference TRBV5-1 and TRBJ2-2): KAGVTQTPRYLIKTRGQQVTLSCSPISGHRSVSWYQQTPGQGLQFLFEYFSETQRNKGNFPGRFSGRQFSNSRSEMNVSTLELGDSALYLCASSFFRADNTGELFFGEGSRLTVL.